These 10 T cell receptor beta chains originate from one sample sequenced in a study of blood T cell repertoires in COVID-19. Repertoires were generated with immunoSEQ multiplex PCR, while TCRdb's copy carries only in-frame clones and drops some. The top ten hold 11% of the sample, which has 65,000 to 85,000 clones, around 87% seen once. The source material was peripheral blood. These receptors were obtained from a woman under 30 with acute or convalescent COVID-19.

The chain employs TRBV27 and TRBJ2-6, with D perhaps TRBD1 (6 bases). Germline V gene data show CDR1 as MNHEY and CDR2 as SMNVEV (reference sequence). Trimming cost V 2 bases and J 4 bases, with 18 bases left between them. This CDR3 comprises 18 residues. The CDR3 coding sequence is TGTGCCAGCAGTTTAACAGGGAAGCCACTGCGAGGGGCCAACGTCCTGACTTTC. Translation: CASSLTGKPLRGANVLTF.

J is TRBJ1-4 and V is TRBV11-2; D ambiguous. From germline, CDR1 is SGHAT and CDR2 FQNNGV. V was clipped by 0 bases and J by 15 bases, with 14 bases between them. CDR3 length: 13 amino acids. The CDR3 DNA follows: TGTGCCAGCAGCTTAGATCGACGCGGTGAGGTGTTTTTT. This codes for CASSLDRRGEVFF.

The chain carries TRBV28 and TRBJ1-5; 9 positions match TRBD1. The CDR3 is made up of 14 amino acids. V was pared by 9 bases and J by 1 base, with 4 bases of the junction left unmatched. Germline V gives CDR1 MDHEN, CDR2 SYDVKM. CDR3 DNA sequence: TGTGCCAGTGGGACAGGGAGGAGCAATCAGCCCCAGCATTTT. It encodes CASGTGRSNQPQHF.

The CDR3 loop reads CASSLRGGNTEAFF. The CDR3 DNA follows: TGTGCCAGCAGCTTACGGGGAGGGAACACTGAAGCTTTCTTT. The rearrangement uses TRBV11-1 and TRBJ1-1; D gene uncertain. There are 14 residues in the CDR3. V was pared by 2 bases and J by 1 base, with 8 bases between. CDR1 is SGHAT, CDR2 FQDESV, per germline (reference sequence).

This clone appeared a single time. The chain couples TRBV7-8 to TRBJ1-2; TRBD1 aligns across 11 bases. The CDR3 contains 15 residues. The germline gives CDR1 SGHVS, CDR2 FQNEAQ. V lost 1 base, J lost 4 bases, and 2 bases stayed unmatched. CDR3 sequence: CASSLVGTGGYGYTF. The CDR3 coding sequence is TGTGCCAGCAGCTTAGTGGGGACAGGGGGCTATGGCTACACCTTC.

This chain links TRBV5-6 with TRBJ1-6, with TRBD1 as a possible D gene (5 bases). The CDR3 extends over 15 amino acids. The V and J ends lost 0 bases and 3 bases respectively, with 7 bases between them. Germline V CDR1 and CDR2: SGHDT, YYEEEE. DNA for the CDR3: TGTGCCAGCAGCTTGGGACAGATCTATAATTCACCCCTCCACTTT. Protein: CASSLGQIYNSPLHF.

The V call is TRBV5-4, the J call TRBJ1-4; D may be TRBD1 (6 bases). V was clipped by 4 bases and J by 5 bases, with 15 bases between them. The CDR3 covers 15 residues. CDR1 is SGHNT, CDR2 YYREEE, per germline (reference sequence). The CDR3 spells CASSRAGTRNEKLFF. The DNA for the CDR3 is TGTGCCAGCAGCCGCGCCGGGACAAGAAATGAAAAACTGTTTTTT.

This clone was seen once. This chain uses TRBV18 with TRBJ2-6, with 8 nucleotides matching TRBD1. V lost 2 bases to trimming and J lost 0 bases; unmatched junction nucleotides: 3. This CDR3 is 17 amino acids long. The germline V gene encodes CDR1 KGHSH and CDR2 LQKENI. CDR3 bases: TGTGCCAGCTCACCAGGGACAGGATACTCTGGGGCCAACGTCCTGACTTTC. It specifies CASSPGTGYSGANVLTF.

The DNA of the CDR3 is TGTGCCAGCAGTCTCTACGGGACAGTATCCCGGCGGGATGAAAAACTGTTTTTT. This codes for CASSLYGTVSRRDEKLFF. The chain couples TRBV5-8 to TRBJ1-4, with 7 nucleotides matching TRBD1. Germline CDR1 and CDR2: SGHTS and YDEGEE. This CDR3 spans 18 amino acids. J lost 6 bases, V lost 5 bases, and 19 bases had no gene match.

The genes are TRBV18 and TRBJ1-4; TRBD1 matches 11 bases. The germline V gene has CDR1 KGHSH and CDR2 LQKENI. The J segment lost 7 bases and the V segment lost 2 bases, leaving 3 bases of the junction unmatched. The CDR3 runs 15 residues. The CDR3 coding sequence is TGTGCCAGCTCACCAGGACAGGGGGCTGTTGAAAAACTGTTTTTT. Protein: CASSPGQGAVEKLFF.